A selection of T cell receptor beta chains follows, all from one sample in a study of cytomegalovirus exposure and HLA in healthy donors. The protocol was immunoSEQ multiplex PCR, while the TCRdb copy is restricted to in-frame clones and leaves out a portion. The table lists about 150,000 clones, 85% to 90% of them singletons, with around 2.1% in the top ten. Material for sequencing was PBMCs. These receptors came from a human donor in good health. The CDR3 runs from the conserved cysteine through the conserved F or W. The D gene is left open where the match is weak. Clone sizes are given selectively: once, few, many, or a class where the clone is expanded.

cdr3_length: 12
d_call: .
clone_size: .
j_call: TRBJ1-1
v_call: TRBV5-8
cdr3_nt: TGTGCCAGCAGCTTAGGGAGCACTGAAGCTTTCTTT
cdr3_aa: CASSLGSTEAFF

cdr3_length: 17
d_call: .
clone_size: once
j_call: TRBJ2-5
v_call: TRBV5-1
cdr3_nt: TGCGCCAGCAGCTTGGCCCCCGTAGGAAGGGGTACAGAGACCCAGTACTTC
cdr3_aa: CASSLAPVGRGTETQYF

cdr3_length: 16
d_call: TRBD2
clone_size: .
j_call: TRBJ2-5
v_call: TRBV6-1
cdr3_nt: TGTGCCAGCAGTGAACTTCTGCTAGCGGGGCAAGAGACCCAGTACTTC
cdr3_aa: CASSELLLAGQETQYF

cdr3_length: 19
d_call: TRBD1
clone_size: .
j_call: TRBJ2-1
v_call: TRBV27
cdr3_nt: TGTGCCAGCAGTTCGGCCCGGGACAGGGGGGTTAGCTCCTACAATGAGCAGTTCTTC
cdr3_aa: CASSSARDRGVSSYNEQFF

cdr3_length: 11
d_call: .
clone_size: .
j_call: TRBJ2-2
v_call: TRBV7-3
cdr3_nt: TGTGCCAGCAGCTCCTCTGGGGAGCTGTTTTTT
cdr3_aa: CASSSSGELFF

cdr3_length: 16
d_call: .
clone_size: .
j_call: TRBJ1-2
v_call: TRBV5-4
cdr3_nt: TGTGCCAGCAGGACCGTGGGAGGCCCGCTATCCTATGGCTACACCTTC
cdr3_aa: CASRTVGGPLSYGYTF

cdr3_length: 16
d_call: TRBD1
clone_size: .
j_call: TRBJ1-2
v_call: TRBV5-6
cdr3_nt: TGTGCCAGCAGCTTGCGTTTGACAGGGACTAACTATGGCTACACCTTC
cdr3_aa: CASSLRLTGTNYGYTF

cdr3_length: 15
d_call: TRBD2
clone_size: .
j_call: TRBJ2-3
v_call: TRBV7-9
cdr3_nt: TGTGCCAGCAGCTTGGGGGGGGAGCTCACAGATACGCAGTATTTT
cdr3_aa: CASSLGGELTDTQYF

cdr3_length: 14
d_call: .
clone_size: .
j_call: TRBJ1-5
v_call: TRBV7-8
cdr3_nt: TGTGCCAGCAGCTTTGTTGGGGGAGGCCAGCCCCAGCATTTT
cdr3_aa: CASSFVGGGQPQHF

cdr3_length: 17
d_call: TRBD1
clone_size: .
j_call: TRBJ1-2
v_call: TRBV25-1
cdr3_nt: TGTGCCAGCAGCGGCCGGGACAGCGAGACATCTAACTATGGCTACACCTTC
cdr3_aa: CASSGRDSETSNYGYTF

cdr3_length: 15
d_call: TRBD1
clone_size: once
j_call: TRBJ2-5
v_call: TRBV12-5
cdr3_nt: TGTGCTAGTGGTACGGGACAGGGGAACCAAGAGACCCAGTACTTC
cdr3_aa: CASGTGQGNQETQYF

cdr3_length: 14
d_call: .
clone_size: .
j_call: TRBJ2-3
v_call: TRBV19
cdr3_nt: TGTGCCAGTAGTAGGCAGGGTTCCACAGATACGCAGTATTTT
cdr3_aa: CASSRQGSTDTQYF

cdr3_length: 16
d_call: .
clone_size: .
j_call: TRBJ1-6
v_call: TRBV5-1
cdr3_nt: TGCGCCAGCAGCTTGGCTCCGGGACAATCTAATTCACCCCTCCACTTT
cdr3_aa: CASSLAPGQSNSPLHF

cdr3_length: 19
d_call: .
clone_size: .
j_call: TRBJ2-3
v_call: TRBV11-2
cdr3_nt: TGTGCCAGCAGCATAATTCAGGGTGGGGGCTGGGACACACTGGATACGCAGTATTTT
cdr3_aa: CASSIIQGGGWDTLDTQYF

cdr3_length: 17
d_call: .
clone_size: once
j_call: TRBJ1-4
v_call: TRBV5-1
cdr3_nt: TGCGCCAGCAGGTTCAAGGGTACTATCGGCGGGGATGAAAAACTGTTTTTT
cdr3_aa: CASRFKGTIGGDEKLFF

cdr3_length: 15
d_call: TRBD1
clone_size: .
j_call: TRBJ2-5
v_call: TRBV18
cdr3_nt: TGTGCCAGCTCACCATGGACAGGGGCGGGGGAGACCCAGTACTTC
cdr3_aa: CASSPWTGAGETQYF

cdr3_length: 15
d_call: .
clone_size: .
j_call: TRBJ1-1
v_call: TRBV19
cdr3_nt: TGTGCCAGTAGTCCACCTTCTAGGGGGGGATCTGAAGCTTTCTTT
cdr3_aa: CASSPPSRGGSEAFF

cdr3_length: 12
d_call: .
clone_size: .
j_call: TRBJ1-2
v_call: TRBV29-1
cdr3_nt: TGCAGCGTTGAAGATCTTCCGGGAGACTACACCTTC
cdr3_aa: CSVEDLPGDYTF

cdr3_length: 15
d_call: TRBD2
clone_size: .
j_call: TRBJ2-3
v_call: TRBV7-9
cdr3_nt: TGTGCCAGCAGCAGACTAGCGGGGGCCACAGATACGCAGTATTTT
cdr3_aa: CASSRLAGATDTQYF

cdr3_length: 18
d_call: TRBD1
clone_size: .
j_call: TRBJ1-4
v_call: TRBV5-6
cdr3_nt: TGTGCCAGCAGCTTGCATGGGACAGGGAAGTCAACTAATGAAAAACTGTTTTTT
cdr3_aa: CASSLHGTGKSTNEKLFF

cdr3_length: 16
d_call: TRBD2
clone_size: .
j_call: TRBJ2-1
v_call: TRBV6-1
cdr3_nt: TGTGCCAGCAGTGATAGCGGGGGGGGTTCCTACAATGAGCAGTTCTTC
cdr3_aa: CASSDSGGGSYNEQFF

cdr3_length: 17
d_call: .
clone_size: .
j_call: TRBJ2-5
v_call: TRBV2
cdr3_nt: TGTGCCAGCAGTGAAACGGGGACAACCCTGGTTGGTTTGACCCAGTACTTC
cdr3_aa: CASSETGTTLVGLTQYF

cdr3_length: 14
d_call: TRBD1
clone_size: .
j_call: TRBJ2-7
v_call: TRBV7-9
cdr3_nt: TGTGCCAGCAGCTTCGACAGGGGGTCCAACGAGCAGTACTTC
cdr3_aa: CASSFDRGSNEQYF

cdr3_length: 14
d_call: .
clone_size: .
j_call: TRBJ1-2
v_call: TRBV7-9
cdr3_nt: TGTGCCAGCAGCTTTCAGGGCGCCCTGGGTGGCTACACCTTC
cdr3_aa: CASSFQGALGGYTF

cdr3_length: 16
d_call: .
clone_size: .
j_call: TRBJ2-2
v_call: TRBV25-1
cdr3_nt: TGTGCCAGCAACGCAGCAGGGCAACCACACACCGGGGAGCTGTTTTTT
cdr3_aa: CASNAAGQPHTGELFF

cdr3_length: 12
d_call: TRBD2
clone_size: .
j_call: TRBJ2-7
v_call: TRBV29-1
cdr3_nt: TGCAGCGTAGAGACTAGCGACTACGAGCAGTACTTC
cdr3_aa: CSVETSDYEQYF